These 17 T cell receptor beta chains originate from one sample sequenced in a study of T-cell memory formation after mild COVID-19. TCRdb reprocessed the 5' RACE reads with MiXCR, giving one entry per CDR3 protein. The repertoire holds hundreds of thousands of distinct CDR3 sequences, with 15% as singletons. Sequencing was performed on PBMCs or a T cell subset sorted from them (not recorded which). The receptors originated from a man aged 18 to 29 who had mild COVID-19 (a few samples of this study predate the infection). Cell type and time point are not known.

V and J are TRBV19 and TRBJ2-1; 9 nucleotides line up with TRBD2. Germline values: CDR1 LNHDA, CDR2 SQIVND (reference sequence). The V segment lost 8 bases and the J segment 7 bases; nucleotides outside the gene matches: 6. This CDR3 has 13 residues. CDR3 in DNA: TGTGCCAGTGGGACCAGCGGGAGGAATGAGCAGTTCTTC. Encoded protein: CASGTSGRNEQFF.

This clonotype was detected a few times. This chain joins TRBV3-1 and TRBJ1-1; the D is unclear. The V and J ends lost 3 bases and 0 bases respectively, with 11 bases between them. The CDR3 loop spans 15 amino acids. Germline V gene lookup returns CDR1 LGHDT and CDR2 YNNKEL (reference sequence). CDR3 bases: TGTGCCAGCAGCCAGTTTCGCAGCATGAACACTGAAGCTTTCTTT. Protein sequence: CASSQFRSMNTEAFF.

CDR3 in amino acids: CASGRRLGNTGELFF. In nucleotides, the CDR3 is TGTGCCAGCGGGAGACGCCTTGGGAACACCGGGGAGCTGTTTTTT. The genes are TRBV2 and TRBJ2-2; D possibly corresponds to TRBD2 (5 bases). Germline V gives CDR1 SNHLY, CDR2 FYNNEI. The CDR3 length is 15 residues. V lost 8 bases, J lost 1 base, and 14 bases lay in between.

This clonotype appeared a few times. The chain is built from TRBV7-9 and TRBJ2-1, with D maybe TRBD2 (6 bases). CDR3 size: 12 residues. V was trimmed by 5 bases and J by 4 bases, leaving 6 bases between them. Per germline, CDR1 SEHNR and CDR2 FQNEAQ (reference sequence). The CDR3 loop reads CASSAGYNEQFF. In nucleotides, the CDR3 is TGTGCCAGCAGCGCGGGGTACAATGAGCAGTTCTTC.

This clonotype has just a few counts. The chain combines TRBV12-3 or TRBV12-4 with TRBJ2-3; 8 bases line up with TRBD2. CDR3 length: 16 amino acids. The V segment lost 7 bases and the J segment 5 bases; nucleotides outside the gene matches: 14. CDR3 residues: CASTNARGGQQDTQYF. The CDR3 bases are TGTGCCAGCACCAATGCCCGGGGGGGCCAACAAGATACGCAGTATTTT.

This clonotype was recorded only once. This chain connects TRBV19 to TRBJ2-1, with 8 bases lining up with TRBD2. J lost 4 bases, V lost 9 bases, and 11 bases had no gene match. CDR3 length: 15 residues. The germline V gene has CDR1 LNHDA and CDR2 SQIVND (reference sequence). CDR3 loop: CASTRPGGGYNEQFF. The CDR3 DNA follows: TGTGCCAGCACAAGGCCCGGCGGGGGGTACAATGAGCAGTTCTTC. The whole variable domain, remainder taken from reference TRBV19 and TRBJ2-1, is DGGITQSPKYLFRKEGQNVTLSCEQNLNHDAMYWYRQDPGQGLRLIYYSQIVNDFQKGDIAEGYSVSREKKESFPLTVTSAQKNPTAFYLCASTRPGGGYNEQFFGPGTRLTVL.

This clonotype was counted between two and nine times. The chain joins TRBV5-1 to TRBJ2-1; 15 positions agree with TRBD2. Germline CDR1 is SGHRS and CDR2 is YFSETQ. Trimming took 4 bases from V and 9 from J; bases not matched to a gene: 2. The CDR3 runs 14 residues. In DNA, the CDR3 is TGCGCCAGCAGCCGGACTAGCGGGGGGGTTGAGCAGTTCTTC. Its protein is CASSRTSGGVEQFF. The complete variable domain, with remaining parts taken from reference TRBV5-1 and TRBJ2-1, reads KAGVTQTPRYLIKTRGQQVTLSCSPISGHRSVSWYQQTPGQGLQFLFEYFSETQRNKGNFPGRFSGRQFSNSRSEMNVSTLELGDSALYLCASSRTSGGVEQFFGPGTRLTVL.

This clonotype turned up a few times. This sequence joins TRBV7-9 and TRBJ1-2, with TRBD1 matching over 10 bases. The CDR3 consists of 13 residues. Germline V gene lookup returns CDR1 SEHNR and CDR2 FQNEAQ (reference sequence). Unmatched junction bases numbered 8, after V lost 6 bases and J lost 10 bases. Written as DNA, the CDR3 is TGTGCCAGCAGTCGGGACAGGGGATTCGACTACACCTTC. This sequence encodes CASSRDRGFDYTF.

This clonotype was observed a handful of times. The CDR3: CASSDPWQGYEQYF. CDR3 nucleotides: TGCGCCAGCAGTGACCCGTGGCAGGGCTACGAGCAGTACTTC. V and J are TRBV10-1 and TRBJ2-7; D possibly corresponds to TRBD1 (5 bases). V was shortened by 3 bases and J by 3 bases, with 12 bases between the two germline ends. Germline V gene data show CDR1 as WNHNN and CDR2 as SYGVQD (reference sequence). The CDR3 runs to 14 residues.

The V and J genes are TRBV4-3 and TRBJ2-5; 7 bases line up with TRBD1. This CDR3 comprises 13 residues. V trimming: 2 bases; J trimming: 7 bases; junction bases outside the gene matches: 4. Germline V gene sequence: CDR1 LGHNA, CDR2 YSLEER. This CDR3 is CASSQRTGATQYF. The CDR3 region has the DNA TGCGCCAGCAGCCAACGGACAGGAGCGACCCAGTACTTC.

This sequence joins TRBV19 and TRBJ2-1; unclear D gene. Germline CDR1 and CDR2: LNHDA and SQIVND (reference sequence). V shed 3 bases and J shed 0 bases, with 15 bases lying between them. The CDR3 contains 17 residues. CDR3 nucleotide sequence: TGTGCCAGTAGTATGTGGTTCTTTTCGAGCTCCTACAATGAGCAGTTCTTC. It yields the protein CASSMWFFSSSYNEQFF.

This clonotype has at least ten counts. The chain joins TRBV24-1 to TRBJ2-1, with D tentatively TRBD1 (6 bases). Between the trimmed V and J ends, which lost 0 bases and 9 bases, there was a span of 11 bases. Germline V gene lookup returns CDR1 KGHDR and CDR2 SFDVKD. This CDR3 has 14 amino acids. The CDR3 sequence is CATSDLQGPGEQFF. The CDR3 nucleotides read TGTGCCACCAGTGATTTGCAGGGGCCGGGTGAGCAGTTCTTC.

This clonotype came up many times. This chain uses TRBV9 with TRBJ1-2, with TRBD1 matching over 7 bases. The length of the CDR3 is 14 residues. CDR1 is SGDLS and CDR2 is YYNGEE in the germline V gene. The V and J ends lost 3 bases and 7 bases, in that order; junction bases with no gene match: 9. The CDR3 DNA is TGTGCCAGCAGCGGTCGACAGGGTGGTTTTGGCTACACCTTC. It encodes CASSGRQGGFGYTF.

Only a few counts were recorded for this clonotype. V is TRBV7-2 and J is TRBJ2-1; D not resolved. In germline, CDR1 is SGHTA, CDR2 FQGNSA. The CDR3 extends over 13 amino acids. Trimming took 5 bases from V and 7 from J, leaving 12 bases between them. The CDR3 is CASSPGPRNEQFF. CDR3 bases: TGTGCCAGCAGCCCAGGCCCCCGGAATGAGCAGTTCTTC.

The V and J genes are TRBV24-1 and TRBJ2-3; D uncertain. Trimming took 1 base from V and 1 from J, leaving 11 bases between them. The CDR3 loop spans 16 amino acids. Germline V CDR1 and CDR2: KGHDR, SFDVKD. CDR3 protein: CATSDLKGLGTDTQYF. Here the CDR3 DNA reads TGTGCCACCAGTGATTTAAAGGGTTTGGGCACAGATACGCAGTATTTT.

The chain is built from TRBV4-3 and TRBJ2-4; 8 bases agree with TRBD2. J was trimmed by 6 bases and V by 0 bases; bases with no gene match: 7. The CDR3 contains 16 residues. Germline V CDR1 and CDR2: LGHNA, YSLEER. CDR3 residues: CASSQDRGGDTNIQYF. CDR3 bases: TGCGCCAGCAGCCAAGATCGGGGGGGAGACACAAACATTCAGTACTTC.

The chain recombines TRBV3-1 with TRBJ2-1; unclear D gene. V shed 0 bases and J shed 4 bases, with 7 bases lying between them. The CDR3 covers 14 residues. Germline values: CDR1 LGHDT, CDR2 YNNKEL (reference sequence). This CDR3 is CASSQEGNYNEQFF. The CDR3 DNA follows: TGTGCCAGCAGCCAAGAGGGCAATTACAATGAGCAGTTCTTC.